These 14 T cell receptor beta chains were all obtained from the same sample, sequenced in a study of blood T cells in healthy people across ages. Sample-barcoded 5' priming and a J-beta primer mix drove a second PCR of roughly 6 to 12 cycles. TCRdb analysed the 5' RACE reads with MiXCR anew, one entry per CDR3 protein. The sample has some 1.4 million distinct CDR3 sequences, around 39% seen once. Sequencing was performed on blood. The source is a woman between 18 and 29 years old in good health.

V and J are TRBV5-1 and TRBJ2-5; D gene ambiguous. Trimming stripped 5 bases from V and 11 bases from J, with 25 bases between. The CDR3 is 15 residues long. CDR1 is SGHRS, CDR2 YFSETQ, per germline. CDR3 sequence: CASRSDLTRSYDQYF. The CDR3 DNA reads TGCGCCAGCAGATCGGACCTCACTCGCTCCTACGATCAGTACTTC. The whole variable domain, remainder taken from reference TRBV5-1 and TRBJ2-5, is KAGVTQTPRYLIKTRGQQVTLSCSPISGHRSVSWYQQTPGQGLQFLFEYFSETQRNKGNFPGRFSGRQFSNSRSEMNVSTLELGDSALYLCASRSDLTRSYDQYFGPGTRLLVL.

The chain uses TRBV11-2 and TRBJ2-3, with 10 bases matching TRBD2. The CDR3 has 17 residues. Germline CDR1 SGHAT, CDR2 FQNNGV. J was trimmed by 1 base and V by 6 bases; bases with no gene match: 10. The CDR3 nucleotides read TGTGCCAGCAGACCTAGCGGGGGTCCCCCAGGCACAGATACGCAGTATTTT. This gives the protein CASRPSGGPPGTDTQYF. The full variable domain, its missing parts supplied by reference TRBV11-2 and TRBJ2-3, is EAGVAQSPRYKIIEKRQSVAFWCNPISGHATLYWYQQILGQGPKLLIQFQNNGVVDDSQLPKDRFSAERLKGVDSTLKIQPAKLEDSAVYLCASRPSGGPPGTDTQYFGPGTRLTVL.

This clonotype was counted between two and nine times. V and J are TRBV5-1 and TRBJ2-3, with D perhaps being TRBD1 or TRBD2 (6 bases each). The CDR3 has 15 residues. Germline values: CDR1 SGHRS, CDR2 YFSETQ. V dropped 0 bases and J dropped 4 bases, with 12 bases sitting between them. The CDR3, as DNA: TGCGCCAGCAGCTTGGCCGGGGGCGGGGCAGATACGCAGTATTTT. Its translation: CASSLAGGGADTQYF.

This chain uses TRBV10-3 with TRBJ2-7, with TRBD2 identical over 7 bases. Germline V gene lookup returns CDR1 ENHRY and CDR2 SYGVKD. V lost 6 bases, J lost 4 bases, and 6 bases stayed unmatched. The CDR3 length is 13 residues. CDR3 bases: TGTGCCATCAGCGGCGGGAGTGGGTACGAGCAGTACTTC. Its protein is CAISGGSGYEQYF.

This chain uses TRBV9 with TRBJ2-7, with 8 bases that match TRBD2. CDR3 length equals 16 residues. With 2 bases clipped from V and 0 bases from J, the junction kept 7 bases outside the gene matches. In germline, CDR1 is SGDLS, CDR2 YYNGEE. The CDR3 DNA sequence: TGTGCCAGCAGCGTTGGAGCGGGAGATACCTCCTACGAGCAGTACTTC. Its protein product is CASSVGAGDTSYEQYF.

This clonotype was counted only a few times. The chain couples TRBV7-2 to TRBJ1-2; no reliable D call. CDR1 is SGHTA, CDR2 FQGNSA, per germline. The V gene lost 6 bases and the J gene lost 5 bases, with 22 bases spanning the gap. This CDR3 region has 16 residues. The DNA for the CDR3 is TGTGCCAGCAGTCGAAACCTCGCCACGGCTCAATATGGCTACACCTTC. It codes for CASSRNLATAQYGYTF.

This clonotype was observed a single time. This may arise from a read error, as a much more abundant clone is one base away. The V gene is TRBV29-1, the J gene TRBJ2-5, with D tentatively TRBD1 or TRBD2 (5 bases each). Germline values: CDR1 SQVTM, CDR2 ANQGSEA. This CDR3 is built from 13 residues. V was trimmed by 5 bases and J by 3 bases, leaving 13 bases between them. The CDR3 reads CSVRGAGEETQYF. The DNA for the CDR3 is TGCAGCGTTAGAGGGGCAGGTGAAGAGACCCAGTACTTC.

This rearrangement joins TRBV4-1 to TRBJ2-1; 8 bases align to TRBD2. Looked up from germline, CDR1 is MGHRA and CDR2 is YSYEKL. The CDR3 consists of 18 residues. V trimming: 0 bases; J trimming: 2 bases; junction bases outside the gene matches: 9. The CDR3 region is CASSQEHSGVRPYNEQFF. Here the CDR3 DNA reads TGCGCCAGCAGCCAAGAACATAGCGGGGTCCGGCCCTACAATGAGCAGTTCTTC.

The V gene is TRBV7-2, the J gene TRBJ2-3, with TRBD1 matching over 8 bases. J gave up 4 bases and V 5 bases, and 11 bases lay outside the gene matches. The germline gives CDR1 SGHTA, CDR2 FQGNSA. The CDR3 consists of 16 residues. CDR3 DNA sequence: TGTGCCAGCAGCCTCAAGACAGGGGCGGCAGCAGATACGCAGTATTTT. Protein: CASSLKTGAAADTQYF.

The rearrangement joins TRBV20-1 to TRBJ2-7; the D is unclear. CDR1 is DFQATT and CDR2 is SNEGSKA in the germline V gene (reference sequence). This CDR3 comprises 13 residues. Trimming pared 1 base from V and 8 bases from J, leaving 15 bases between. The CDR3 coding sequence is TGCAGTGCTAGAGTGGCTAGTACAATGAAGCAGTACTTC. This sequence encodes CSARVASTMKQYF.

This clonotype was seen a few times. This rearrangement joins TRBV29-1 to TRBJ2-7; 9 positions agree with TRBD2. The CDR3 spans 12 residues. Germline CDR1 SQVTM, CDR2 ANQGSEA. The CDR3 spells CSGSGGYGEQYF. The CDR3 DNA follows: TGCAGTGGAAGCGGGGGGTACGGGGAGCAGTACTTC.

This clonotype was counted once. The chain employs TRBV20-1 and TRBJ2-3; the D gene is possibly TRBD2 (6 bases). The CDR3 spans 14 residues. V lost 5 bases, J lost 0 bases, and 12 bases lay in between. Germline loops: CDR1 DFQATT, CDR2 SNEGSKA (reference sequence). The CDR3 is CSALPGLSTDTQYF. The CDR3 bases are TGCAGTGCTCTTCCGGGACTTAGCACAGATACGCAGTATTTT.

The rearrangement links TRBV11-2 to TRBJ1-2; D gene ambiguous. V lost 0 bases and J 1 base, leaving 9 bases between the germline ends. Germline CDR1 and CDR2: SGHAT and FQNNGV. This CDR3 contains 15 residues. CDR3 loop: CASSLERRLNYGYTF. The CDR3 nucleotides are TGTGCCAGCAGCTTAGAAAGGCGGCTTAACTATGGCTACACCTTC.

The chain links TRBV28 to TRBJ1-1, with a tentative D call TRBD1 (6 bases). The CDR3 consists of 17 residues. CDR1 and CDR2 (germline): MDHEN, SYDVKM. V was trimmed by 6 bases and J by 4 bases, leaving 24 bases between them. As DNA, the CDR3 is TGTGCCAGCAGCTCCGGGTCTGCGGGGGGGGGCGGCACTGAAGCTTTCTTT. Residues: CASSSGSAGGGGTEAFF.